The rows below give T cell receptor beta chains drawn from one sample of a study of blood T cell repertoires in COVID-19. Profiling relied on immunoSEQ multiplex PCR, and the TCRdb table lists in-frame clones only, not all of them. The sample has 150,000 to 200,000 clones; around four fifths are singletons. Sequencing was carried out using peripheral blood. The receptors stem from an elderly woman with COVID-19, enrolled during active disease. Each CDR3 is given with its conserved first and last residue. A D gene is named only where the DNA matches it firmly. Not all rows give a size; the values are once, few, many and, for expanded clones, a class.

TRBJ2-7 NA NA TRBV28 CASSLWISRADFLFPIYEQYF TGTGCCAGCAGTTTATGGATTAGTCGGGCGGACTTTCTCTTTCCAATCTACGAGCAGTACTTC
TRBJ1-3 once NA TRBV12-3/TRBV12-4 CASSLGANTIYF TGTGCCAGCAGTTTAGGGGCGAACACCATATATTTT
TRBJ1-1 NA NA TRBV28 CASSSRLGSNTEAFF TGTGCCAGCAGTTCTAGACTAGGGTCGAACACTGAAGCTTTCTTT
TRBJ1-1 NA NA TRBV19 CASFPPGFGTEAFF TGTGCCAGTTTCCCCCCAGGGTTCGGGACTGAAGCTTTCTTT
TRBJ1-2 NA NA TRBV18 CASSPDRIRGYTF TGTGCCAGCTCACCCGACAGGATCCGTGGCTACACCTTC
TRBJ2-7 NA TRBD2 TRBV6-5 CASRGGGSHEQYF TGTGCCAGCAGAGGCGGGGGGTCCCACGAGCAGTACTTC
TRBJ2-5 NA TRBD2 TRBV3-1/TRBV3-2 CASSPKRASGGETQYF TGTGCCAGCAGCCCCAAGAGGGCTAGCGGGGGAGAGACCCAGTACTTC
TRBJ1-3 NA NA TRBV5-1 CASRVGLNSGNTIYF TGCGCCAGCAGGGTGGGACTCAACTCTGGAAACACCATATATTTT
TRBJ1-2 NA TRBD1 TRBV27 CASSFDRGGYGYTF TGTGCCAGCAGTTTTGACAGGGGTGGGTATGGCTACACCTTC
TRBJ2-3 NA NA TRBV19 CASSDQASVSTDTQYF TGTGCCAGTAGTGACCAAGCTAGCGTTTCCACAGATACGCAGTATTTT
TRBJ2-3 NA TRBD2 TRBV7-9 CASSPLAGAPRDTQYF TGTGCCAGCAGCCCACTAGCGGGGGCCCCGAGAGATACGCAGTATTTT
TRBJ2-3 NA NA TRBV9 CASSVDPPGGTDTQYF TGTGCCAGCAGCGTAGACCCCCCAGGTGGCACAGATACGCAGTATTTT
TRBJ2-5 NA NA TRBV5-4 CASSPGGGGGETQYF TGTGCCAGCAGCCCGGGCGGGGGAGGGGGAGAGACCCAGTACTTC
TRBJ1-4 NA TRBD1 TRBV9 CASSDGTGGEKLFF TGTGCCAGCAGCGATGGGACAGGGGGTGAAAAACTGTTTTTT
TRBJ1-1 few TRBD1 TRBV2 CASRNTGGPRLNTEAFF TGTGCCAGCAGGAATACAGGGGGCCCCAGGCTGAACACTGAAGCTTTCTTT
TRBJ1-1 NA NA TRBV7-3 CASSLTAGSGTEAFF TGTGCCAGCAGCTTAACAGCAGGGTCGGGCACTGAAGCTTTCTTT
TRBJ1-1 NA TRBD1 TRBV6-4 CASSAGQGVRGEAFF TGTGCCAGCAGTGCGGGACAGGGGGTAAGGGGGGAAGCTTTCTTT
TRBJ2-3 NA TRBD1 TRBV3-1/TRBV3-2 CASSQEPRTRGTQYF TGTGCCAGCAGCCAAGAACCCCGAACCAGGGGGACGCAGTATTTT
TRBJ1-2 NA TRBD1 TRBV29-1 CSVDRVGQGRSNGYTF TGCAGCGTTGATCGGGTGGGACAGGGGAGGAGTAATGGCTACACCTTC
TRBJ2-7 NA TRBD2 TRBV24-1 CATSDSRTGLVNEQYF TGTGCCACCAGTGATTCCCGCACGGGACTAGTAAACGAGCAGTACTTC
TRBJ2-1 NA NA TRBV24-1 CATSDSLLDEQFF TGTGCCACCAGTGACTCCCTTTTAGATGAGCAGTTCTTC
TRBJ1-6 NA NA TRBV4-1 CASSQSGGSPLHF TGCGCCAGCAGCCAATCAGGAGGATCACCCCTCCACTTT
TRBJ2-3 NA TRBD2 TRBV3-1/TRBV3-2 CASSRIPGLGTDTQYF TGTGCCAGCAGCCGAATACCGGGACTAGGGACAGATACGCAGTATTTT
TRBJ2-3 NA NA TRBV14 CASSWDTYTDTQYF TGTGCCAGCAGCTGGGACACCTACACAGATACGCAGTATTTT
TRBJ2-1 NA TRBD2 TRBV19 CASLASGRVNEQFF TGTGCCAGTCTCGCTAGCGGGAGGGTCAATGAGCAGTTCTTC
TRBJ1-1 NA NA TRBV6-5 CASSYVLNTEAFF TGTGCCAGCAGTTACGTCCTAAACACTGAAGCTTTCTTT
TRBJ1-2 few NA TRBV5-1 CASSLVAGDANYGYTF TGCGCCAGCAGCTTGGTGGCAGGGGACGCTAACTATGGCTACACCTTC
TRBJ1-1 NA NA TRBV2 CASSPEFNTEAFF TGTGCCAGCAGTCCGGAGTTCAACACTGAAGCTTTCTTT
TRBJ1-1 NA TRBD1 TRBV5-1 CASSLNRGRGEAFF TGCGCCAGCAGCTTGAACAGGGGTAGGGGTGAAGCTTTCTTT
TRBJ2-1 NA NA TRBV7-3 CASSLTRDSHNEQFF TGTGCCAGCAGCTTAACGCGGGACTCCCACAATGAGCAGTTCTTC
TRBJ1-1 NA NA TRBV9 CASSDPRGRNTEAFF TGTGCCAGCAGCGATCCAAGGGGTAGGAACACTGAAGCTTTCTTT
TRBJ1-1 NA NA TRBV5-1 CASSPGVNTEAFF TGCGCCAGCAGCCCAGGGGTGAACACTGAAGCTTTCTTT
TRBJ2-1 NA TRBD2 TRBV2 CAIGGLGTAEQFF TGTGCCATAGGGGGACTAGGAACCGCTGAGCAGTTCTTC
TRBJ2-7 NA NA TRBV6-5 CASSYVGGEASYEQYF TGTGCCAGCAGTTACGTCGGCGGGGAAGCTTCCTACGAGCAGTACTTC
TRBJ1-5 NA NA TRBV6-1 CASSETAGTQPQHF TGTGCCAGCAGTGAGACAGCCGGCACTCAGCCCCAGCATTTT
TRBJ1-2 NA NA TRBV2 CASVAGVGSYGYTF TGTGCCAGCGTAGCCGGGGTGGGTTCCTATGGCTACACCTTC
TRBJ1-1 NA NA TRBV3-1/TRBV3-2 CASSPPLGGFGNTEAFF TGTGCCAGCAGCCCCCCCTTGGGGGGTTTCGGAAACACTGAAGCTTTCTTT
TRBJ2-7 NA NA TRBV6-5 CATTNTGSITYEQYF TGTGCCACTACAAATACAGGGTCTATTACCTACGAGCAGTACTTC
TRBJ2-3 NA NA TRBV10-3 CATNPAAGSNTQYF TGTGCCACCAATCCCGCGGCGGGGAGTAATACGCAGTATTTT
TRBJ2-6 NA TRBD1 TRBV28 CASRAGTAGANVLTF TGTGCCAGCAGGGCCGGGACAGCGGGGGCCAACGTCCTGACTTTC
TRBJ2-3 NA NA TRBV29-1 CSVVGAKGDSTDTQYF TGCAGCGTTGTAGGTGCTAAGGGGGACAGCACAGATACGCAGTATTTT
TRBJ1-2 NA NA TRBV19 CASRAPTGLDGYTF TGTGCCAGTAGAGCTCCTACAGGGTTGGATGGCTACACCTTC
TRBJ1-4 NA NA TRBV5-1 CASSPWRGDEKLFF TGCGCCAGCAGCCCCTGGCGGGGGGATGAAAAACTGTTTTTT
TRBJ2-5 NA TRBD1 TRBV7-9 CASSLRGQGPLQETQYF TGTGCCAGCAGCTTAAGGGGACAGGGCCCCCTCCAAGAGACCCAGTACTTC
TRBJ1-5 NA NA TRBV2 CASVVGANQPQHF TGTGCCAGCGTCGTGGGGGCCAATCAGCCCCAGCATTTT
TRBJ1-1 NA NA TRBV6-5 CASTATGNTEAFF TGTGCCAGCACCGCGACAGGGAACACTGAAGCTTTCTTT
TRBJ2-7 NA TRBD1 TRBV3-1/TRBV3-2 CASSLTWDSSYEQYF TGTGCCAGCAGCCTTACCTGGGACAGCTCCTACGAGCAGTACTTC
TRBJ2-7 NA TRBD1 TRBV5-1 CASTGQGYEQYF TGCGCCAGCACGGGACAGGGATACGAGCAGTACTTC
TRBJ2-7 once TRBD1 TRBV15 CATSIDRGPYEQYF TGTGCCACCAGCATTGACAGGGGACCCTACGAGCAGTACTTC
TRBJ1-4 NA NA TRBV5-1 CASSTGLGEKLFF TGCGCCAGCAGCACCGGACTAGGGGAAAAACTGTTTTTT
TRBJ2-5 few NA TRBV6-5 CASSYVVQETQYF TGTGCCAGCAGTTACGTAGTTCAAGAGACCCAGTACTTC
TRBJ2-2 NA NA TRBV3-1/TRBV3-2 CASSHRGATGELFF TGTGCCAGCAGCCACAGGGGCGCGACCGGGGAGCTGTTTTTT
TRBJ1-4 few NA TRBV12-3/TRBV12-4 CASSSTGEKLFF TGTGCCAGCAGCTCGACGGGTGAAAAACTGTTTTTT
TRBJ1-5 NA NA TRBV3-1/TRBV3-2 CASSQGTGIPWPQHF TGTGCCAGCAGCCAAGGAACAGGGATACCTTGGCCCCAGCATTTT